The entry below gives a single T cell receptor (beta chain) sequence along with its context. This clonotype was detected a few times. Its recognized antigen is unknown. One junction end does not reproduce the germline sequence, and a read error may be involved. This sample stems from a study of vaccination and CD4 T cells after COVID-19 (dated by TCRdb to about 2022). A note on the overall study: SARS-CoV-2 positivity had been established in the convalescent patients by nasal swab PCR, and mild disease was recorded in some 10 of these patients and severe disease in one. Six males and four females were included in the convalescent cohort, with two Hispanic individuals, seven Caucasians, two Asians and one multiracial person represented. Participants got two doses of the Pfizer-BioNTech BNT162b2 vaccine (n=8) or two doses of the Moderna mRNA-1273 vaccine (n=2). Post-COVID blood samples from convalescent patients were collected a median of about 110 days after diagnosis, with a range of about 30 to 170 days. Post-vaccine blood samples were taken a median of around 70 days after the second vaccine dose, with a range of 14 to 241 days. Culture stimuli were overlapping spike peptide pools from SARS-CoV-2 and from the common cold coronaviruses HCoV-NL63, HCoV-OC43 and HCoV-229E. As controls, cultures received a CEFX viral epitope pool (the positive control), an HIV-1 Nef peptide pool (the negative control), or no peptide at all. In 10 COVID-19 convalescent patients and 4 infection-naive healthy vaccine recipients, researchers compared the spike-specific CD4+ TCR repertoire from before mRNA vaccination with the repertoire from after. What the work shows at the level of the full study, not this receptor alone: In convalescent patients, nearly all vaccine-specific clones (304 of 307) were found to be mono-reactive for SARS-CoV-2 spike rather than cross-reactive with common cold coronaviruses. Although the median number of SARS-CoV-2-reactive clonotypes went up from 21 after infection to 35 to 40 after vaccination, the increase was not significant. In convalescent patients, a median approximately 83% of post-vaccine SARS-CoV-2-reactive clones were detected only after vaccination, and vaccine-specific priming was suggested by this finding. Only a relatively small number of convalescent patients were included in the study, and early timepoints following natural infection were not analyzed.

In light of the paper, this sample's treatment or condition label describes: approximately nine-day PBMC culture with coronavirus spike peptide pools or control peptides (ViraFEST assay). The ViraFEST assay was used in the study, in which antigen-specific T cells were expanded with peptide pools and expanded clonotypes were subsequently identified by TCR sequencing. The convalescent patients' positive SARS-CoV-2 PCR tests fell between March and December 2020, which was before the Alpha, Beta and Delta variants emerged in the United States. PBMCs were cultured at around 2 million per well in IMDM supplemented with approximately 5% human AB serum and 8.5 to 10 IU/ml IL-2, with approximately 10 ug/ml peptide pools added. Half of the culture medium was replaced with fresh IL-2-containing medium on days 3 and 7. Once the cells had been in culture for 10 days, the EasySep CD4+ T cell isolation kit was used to isolate CD4+ T cells by negative selection. Ficoll-Paque Plus gradient centrifugation was used to isolate PBMCs from whole blood, and the isolated PBMCs were then either used fresh or cryopreserved at -140C. Triplicate wells were generally used for each culture condition.

The library was made by PCR. DNA from cultured CD4+ T cells underwent TCR sequencing with the Oncomine TCR Beta short-read assay at the Johns Hopkins FTIC core. Genomic DNA was extracted from the cultured CD4+ T cells with the QIAamp micro DNA kit. Oncomine TCR Beta libraries made from cultured CD4+ T cells were pooled using unique dual indexes and sequenced on an Illumina iSeq 100. Regarding the original processing steps: Non-productive sequences were filtered out, and CDR3s that did not start with C, did not end with F or W, or were shorter than 7 amino acids were discarded. Antigen-specific clonotypes were identified with the MANAFEST web application by comparing peptide-stimulated wells with reference and other culture wells. For a clone to be called positive, the clone needed an FDR below 0.05, an odds ratio above 5, and a productive frequency above 0.1% in at least two of three replicate wells. Clonotypes that were significantly expanded in both SARS-CoV-2 spike wells and at least one common cold coronavirus spike condition were defined as cross-reactive. Levenshtein distances (stringdist) and unrooted phylogenetic trees (ape) in R version 3.6.1 were used to assess CDR3 homology. The public reads were quality trimmed at Q25 with fastp and then assembled into clones with MiXCR by TCRdb, keeping productive beta chains. Rows merge per CDR3 protein into single entries with the most common DNA and genes. In this record, the V and J calls reflect TCRdb's handling and not the investigators' own analysis. Present in this sample are more than 2,500 distinct CDR3 sequences, approximately 54% of which were seen just once. 18% of the sample goes to the ten largest clones.

The origin of this receptor is a human donor who had recovered from COVID-19. Input material: CD4+ T cells from blood, cultured in vitro.

The CDR3 reads CASGGTSGPLLAF. The nucleotide sequence is given as TGTGCCAGCGGGGGGACTAGCGGACCTTTATTGGCATTC. This chain joins TRBV2 to TRBJ2-4; 11 bases in the junction line up with TRBD2. The germline V gene sets CDR1 to SNHLY and CDR2 to FYNNEI. The CDR3 sequence holds 13 residues, the cysteine and phenylalanine included. Only the CDR3 DNA is retained, 39 bases long and in frame from the first base.